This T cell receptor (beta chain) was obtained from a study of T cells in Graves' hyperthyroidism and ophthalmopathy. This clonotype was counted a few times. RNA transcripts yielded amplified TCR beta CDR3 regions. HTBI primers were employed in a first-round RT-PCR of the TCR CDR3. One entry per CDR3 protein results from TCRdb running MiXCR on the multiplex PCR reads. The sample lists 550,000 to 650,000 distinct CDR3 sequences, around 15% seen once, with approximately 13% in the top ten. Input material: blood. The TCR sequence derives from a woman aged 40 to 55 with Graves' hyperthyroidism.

Written as DNA, the CDR3 is TGCAGTGCTAGCCTGCGGGACGAGCAGTACTTC. This sequence encodes CSASLRDEQYF. The chain couples TRBV20-1 to TRBJ2-7, with a weak D call TRBD2 (5 bases). Looked up from germline, CDR1 is DFQATT and CDR2 is SNEGSKA (reference sequence). The CDR3 length is 11 residues. V was clipped by 3 bases and J by 5 bases, with 8 bases between them.